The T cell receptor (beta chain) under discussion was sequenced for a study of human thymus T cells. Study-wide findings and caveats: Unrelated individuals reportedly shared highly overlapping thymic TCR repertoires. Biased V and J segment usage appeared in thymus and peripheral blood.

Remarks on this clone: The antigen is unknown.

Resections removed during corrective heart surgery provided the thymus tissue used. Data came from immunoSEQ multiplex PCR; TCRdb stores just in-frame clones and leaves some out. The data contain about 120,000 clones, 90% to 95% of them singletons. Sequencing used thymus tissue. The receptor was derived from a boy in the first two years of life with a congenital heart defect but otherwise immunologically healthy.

The CDR3 spells CATSRDTDRPTYEQYF. The DNA for the CDR3 is TGTGCCACCAGCAGAGATACGGACAGGCCCACCTACGAGCAGTACTTC. This chain uses TRBV15 with TRBJ2-7, with 7 positions matching TRBD1. This CDR3 has 16 amino acids. From germline, CDR1 is LNHNV and CDR2 YYDKDF (reference sequence). After removal of 0 bases from V and 2 bases from J, the junction contained 7 bases not matched to a gene.